The clone carrying this T cell receptor beta chain was counted between two and nine times. Its specificity is not known. TCRdb's copy holds only in-frame clones and misses some; the assay was immunoSEQ multiplex PCR. The sample yields approximately 57,000 clones, approximately 80% seen once. The CDR3 extends over 16 amino acids. V gave up 0 bases and J gave up 0 bases, with 10 bases separating them. Germline lookup yields CDR1 SGHDT and CDR2 YYEEEE. The data derive from a study of radiotherapy plus CTLA-4 blockade in lung cancer. On the study more broadly: Overall, 18% of patients showed an objective response, while 31% attained disease control. Study findings and constraints: Tumor-derived TCR clones expanded in blood after radiotherapy plus ipilimumab.

The starting material was peripheral blood, obtained from a patient treated with radiotherapy plus ipilimumab. This chain connects TRBV5-6 to TRBJ2-1; D ambiguous. The sequence came from a human donor with non-small cell lung cancer whose response to radiotherapy plus ipilimumab could not be evaluated. CDR3 protein: CASSLDRGSSYNEQFF. The CDR3 coding sequence is TGTGCCAGCAGCTTGGATCGCGGAAGCTCCTACAATGAGCAGTTCTTC.